The subject of this entry is one T cell receptor beta chain. What it binds is unknown. This record comes from a study of cytomegalovirus exposure and HLA in healthy donors. Use of 60 Vbeta and 13 Jbeta primers characterized the PCR. Method: immunoSEQ multiplex PCR; TCRdb's copy keeps in-frame clones and lacks some. The profile shows about 150,000 clones, about 80% of them singletons. General study results and limits: TCR beta V segments were, for the most part, productive about 87% or about 30% of the time in an earlier analysis. Reportedly, cytomegalovirus status was diagnosed with high sensitivity and specificity.

Sequencing was carried out using PBMCs. This sequence was found in a man aged 25 to 40 in good health and CMV-seropositive.

The CDR3 bases are TGTGCCAGCAGTACAAGACTCGAGCAGTACTTC. This translates into CASSTRLEQYF. The chain carries TRBV6-1 and TRBJ2-7; D ambiguous. The germline V gene encodes CDR1 MNHNS and CDR2 SASEGT. V lost 5 bases and J 6 bases, leaving 8 bases between the germline ends. CDR3 length: 11 residues.